Described below is a single T cell receptor beta chain sequence and its context. The CDR3 loop spans 17 amino acids. The junction had 14 bases not matched to a gene; V was cut back by 1 base and J by 9 bases. Germline V gives CDR1 SEHNR, CDR2 FQNEAQ (reference sequence). The data were produced by immunoSEQ multiplex PCR, yet TCRdb's version contains in-frame clones alone and is incomplete. The sample holds around 35,000 clones, 70% to 75% seen once. This record belongs to a study of STAT5B mutations in CD4+ large granular lymphocyte leukemia. This clonotype was sampled from a human donor in good health. The sample consisted of CD4+ T cells from blood buffy coats. This chain joins TRBV7-9 and TRBJ2-4; 8 bases match TRBD1. CDR3 in amino acids: CASSLGGGWQGAGIQYF. The CDR3 nucleotides read TGTGCCAGCAGCTTAGGAGGTGGCTGGCAGGGGGCAGGCATTCAGTACTTC.